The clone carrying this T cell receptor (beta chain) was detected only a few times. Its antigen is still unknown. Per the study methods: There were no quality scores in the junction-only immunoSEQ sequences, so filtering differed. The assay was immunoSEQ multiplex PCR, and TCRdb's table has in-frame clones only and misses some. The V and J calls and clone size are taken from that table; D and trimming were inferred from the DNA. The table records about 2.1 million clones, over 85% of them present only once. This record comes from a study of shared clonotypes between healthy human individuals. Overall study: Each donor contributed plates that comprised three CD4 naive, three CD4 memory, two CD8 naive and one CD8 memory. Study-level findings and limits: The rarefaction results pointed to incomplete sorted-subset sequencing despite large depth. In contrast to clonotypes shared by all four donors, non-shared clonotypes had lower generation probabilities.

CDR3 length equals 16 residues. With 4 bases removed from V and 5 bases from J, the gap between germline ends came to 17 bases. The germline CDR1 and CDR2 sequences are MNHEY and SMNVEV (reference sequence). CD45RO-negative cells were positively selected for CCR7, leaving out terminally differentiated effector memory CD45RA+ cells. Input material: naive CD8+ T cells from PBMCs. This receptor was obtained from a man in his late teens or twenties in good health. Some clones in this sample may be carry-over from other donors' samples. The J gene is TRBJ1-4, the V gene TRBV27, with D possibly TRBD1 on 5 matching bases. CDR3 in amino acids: CASSSQGTEDNEKLFF. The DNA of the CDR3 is TGTGCCAGCAGTTCCCAGGGAACGGAGGACAATGAAAAACTGTTTTTT.